This T cell receptor beta chain was recorded in a study of blood T cell repertoires in COVID-19. Overall study context: Whether acute or convalescent, the COVID-19 samples came from the United States, Italy and Spain. In each case, the material was cDNA or gDNA derived from T cells, B-cell-depleted T cells, or PBMCs.

The CDR3 is 16 amino acids. Germline CDR1 and CDR2: LNHNV and YYDKDF (reference sequence). The J segment lost 4 bases and the V segment lost 0 bases, leaving 5 bases of the junction unmatched. Repertoires were generated with immunoSEQ multiplex PCR, while TCRdb's copy carries only in-frame clones and drops some. The sample yields roughly 300,000 clones, 83% seen once. This sequence joins TRBV15 and TRBJ2-2, with TRBD2 matching 7 bases. The origin of this receptor is a woman aged 45-65 years who had recovered from COVID-19. The specimen sequenced was peripheral blood. The CDR3 sequence: CATSRDLAGVTGELFF. For the CDR3, the DNA is TGTGCCACCAGCAGAGATTTGGCGGGAGTCACCGGGGAGCTGTTTTTT.